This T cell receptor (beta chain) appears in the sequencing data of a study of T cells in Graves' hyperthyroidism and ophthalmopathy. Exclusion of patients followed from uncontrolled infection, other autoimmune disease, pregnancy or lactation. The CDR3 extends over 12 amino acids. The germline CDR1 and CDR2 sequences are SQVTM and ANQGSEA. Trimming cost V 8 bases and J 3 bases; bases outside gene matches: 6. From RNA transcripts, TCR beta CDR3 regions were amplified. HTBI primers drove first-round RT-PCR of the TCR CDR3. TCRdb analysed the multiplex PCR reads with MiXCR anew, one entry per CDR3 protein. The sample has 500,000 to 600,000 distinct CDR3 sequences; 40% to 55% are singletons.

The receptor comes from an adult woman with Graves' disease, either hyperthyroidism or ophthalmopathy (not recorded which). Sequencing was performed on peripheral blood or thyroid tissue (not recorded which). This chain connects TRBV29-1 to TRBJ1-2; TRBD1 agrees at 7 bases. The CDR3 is CSLVRGDYGYTF. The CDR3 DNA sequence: TGCAGCTTGGTCAGGGGGGACTATGGCTACACCTTC.